Shown below are 2 T cell receptor beta chains from a single sample sequenced in a study of PD-L1 blockade in urothelial cancer. Assay used: immunoSEQ multiplex PCR; TCRdb lists only in-frame clones, some missing. Of roughly 87,000 clones in the sample, about 85% are singletons; the top ten hold roughly 6.1%. Sequences were derived from PBMCs, sampled around atezolizumab (anti-PD-L1) treatment. The source is an older woman with urothelial cancer.

This sequence joins TRBV5-1 and TRBJ2-3; possibly TRBD1 for D (5 bases). In germline, CDR1 is SGHRS, CDR2 YFSETQ. The V and J ends lost 2 bases and 3 bases respectively, with 10 bases between them. CDR3 length: 14 residues. The CDR3 coding sequence is TGCGCCAGCAGCTTCCAGGGTGAGACAGATACGCAGTATTTT. The encoded protein is CASSFQGETDTQYF.

This chain connects TRBV14 to TRBJ2-2, with 8 bases aligning to TRBD1. The ends lost 4 bases at V and 7 bases at J; junction bases unmatched: 8. Germline V lookup: CDR1 SGHDN, CDR2 FVKESK. The CDR3 contains 15 residues. CDR3 in amino acids: CASSPFRTGIGELFF. The CDR3 DNA follows: TGTGCCAGCAGCCCGTTTAGGACAGGGATCGGGGAGCTGTTTTTT.